The present entry profiles one T cell receptor (beta chain) with its context. The target antigen is unknown. The sample comes from a study of shared clonotypes between healthy human individuals. Study overall: Every donor yielded three CD4 naive, three CD4 memory, two CD8 naive and one CD8 memory plate. Notes on the study in general: Large sequencing depth failed to make sorted-subset sequencing complete, rarefaction showed. Sharing across four donors was seen in roughly 5.2% of naive CD4 clonotypes. An effect of sequencing depth on clonotype sharing among donors was expected.

Assay used: immunoSEQ multiplex PCR; TCRdb lists only in-frame clones, some missing. Seen here are 1,500,000 or so clones, roughly 96% observed once, and the top ten hold roughly 1.2%. The sequence was collected from a man aged 25 to 45 in good health. Material: naive CD4+ T cells sorted from blood. Described subset: CD45RA+ positively selected.

This chain's CDR3 is CASSEGTGVRDQPQHF. In nucleotides, the CDR3 is TGTGCCAGCAGCGAGGGGACAGGGGTTCGCGATCAGCCCCAGCATTTT. V gene TRBV9 combines with J gene TRBJ1-5, with 10 bases that match TRBD1. Germline loops: CDR1 SGDLS, CDR2 YYNGEE. The CDR3 has 16 amino acids. Trimming removed 3 bases from V and 5 bases from J; junction bases left unmatched: 8.